This T cell receptor beta chain was captured in a study of blood T cell repertoires in COVID-19. Trimming cost V 3 bases and J 0 bases; bases outside gene matches: 3. Germline CDR1 reads LNHNV; CDR2 reads YYDKDF (reference sequence). The CDR3 covers 15 residues. Produced via immunoSEQ multiplex PCR; TCRdb's table is partial and in-frame only. The top ten hold roughly 5.5% of the sample, which has fewer than 250,000 clones, over 80% seen once. This clonotype originated in a human donor in a cohort sampled during active COVID-19. The gene calls are TRBV15 and TRBJ1-2; 8 bases are a match to TRBD1. The sequenced sample was peripheral blood. The CDR3 nucleotides read TGTGCCACCAGCAGTCCCAGGGGGCCTAACTATGGCTACACCTTC. It is translated as CATSSPRGPNYGYTF.